The 4 T cell receptor beta chains below come from one sample, sequenced in a study of blood T cells in healthy people across ages. A J-beta primer mix and a sample-barcoded 5' primer were used in a second PCR of about 7 to 12 cycles. TCRdb processed the 5' RACE reads anew with MiXCR; each CDR3 protein has one entry. The top ten clones hold roughly 23% of a sample with about 970,000 distinct CDR3 sequences, roughly 47% of them seen once. Sequences were obtained from blood. The receptors shown here come from a woman aged 60 to 75 in good health.

V is TRBV14 and J is TRBJ2-3, with TRBD2 identical over 14 bases. Per the germline V gene, CDR1 is SGHDN and CDR2 is FVKESK. The V gene end was trimmed by 3 bases and the J gene end by 4 bases; junction bases not matched to a gene: 6. The CDR3 spans 17 residues. The CDR3: CASSQAGLAGGPDTQYF. In DNA, the CDR3 is TGTGCCAGCAGCCAGGCCGGACTAGCGGGAGGTCCAGATACGCAGTATTTT.

The V and J genes are TRBV4-2 and TRBJ2-3; tentative D call: TRBD2 (5 bases). Looked up from germline, CDR1 is LGHNA and CDR2 is YNFKEQ. The CDR3 loop spans 17 amino acids. The V end lost 9 bases, the J end lost 1 base, and 23 bases lay between the germline ends. The CDR3 region has the DNA TGTGCCAGGGAAACTGTGGTGTCTAGCCGGCGCACAGATACGCAGTATTTT. Translating gives CARETVVSSRRTDTQYF.

This clonotype was observed a handful of times. This rearrangement joins TRBV27 to TRBJ2-3, with 9 bases lining up with TRBD1. CDR1 MNHEY and CDR2 SMNVEV come from the germline V gene (reference sequence). The CDR3 runs 17 residues. V lost 2 bases, J lost 4 bases, and 10 bases stayed unmatched. CDR3 sequence reads: CASSLTYTGQGPDTQYF. The CDR3 coding sequence is TGTGCCAGCAGTTTAACCTATACTGGACAGGGGCCAGATACGCAGTATTTT.

This clonotype has a handful of counts. The V gene is TRBV18, the J gene TRBJ2-3; unclear D gene. The V and J ends lost 6 bases and 6 bases respectively, with 13 bases between them. CDR3 length: 13 residues. Germline lookup yields CDR1 KGHSH and CDR2 LQKENI. In DNA form, the CDR3 reads TGTGCCAGCTCCCCCACGACTGCCGATACGCAGTATTTT. Amino acids: CASSPTTADTQYF.